The T cell receptor beta chain described here comes from a study of T cells in Graves' hyperthyroidism and ophthalmopathy. In its sample, this clonotype was seen a few times. Its antigen is still unknown. Findings of the study overall: Within blood appeared most thyroid clonotypes that had expanded above 0.001.

CDR3 size: 16 residues. V shed 1 base and J shed 1 base, with 11 bases lying between them. The germline V gene encodes CDR1 SGHVS and CDR2 FQNEAQ. It was RNA transcripts that yielded the amplified TCR beta CDR3 regions. In the first-round RT-PCR of the TCR CDR3, the HTBI primer set was used. TCRdb ran MiXCR on the multiplex PCR reads and lists one entry per CDR3 protein. The table shows 370,000 or so distinct CDR3 sequences, with roughly 14% occurring only once. Clinical symptoms, serum thyroxine, TRAb, thyroid ultrasound and orbital computed tomography informed diagnoses. The origin of this receptor is a man aged 30-40 years with Graves' hyperthyroidism that later progressed to Graves' ophthalmopathy. The V and J genes are TRBV7-8 and TRBJ2-4; a possible D gene is TRBD2 (5 bases). Sequencing was done on a sample of blood. CDR3 in DNA: TGTGCCAGCAGCTTAGACCCGGGGTTCGCCAAAAACATTCAGTACTTC. Protein: CASSLDPGFAKNIQYF. The full variable domain, rest sourced from reference TRBV7-8 and TRBJ2-4, is GAGVSQSPRYKVAKRGQDVALRCDPISGHVSLFWYQQALGQGPEFLTYFQNEAQLDKSGLPSDRFFAERPEGSVSTLKIQRTQQEDSAVYLCASSLDPGFAKNIQYFGAGTRLSVL.